This TCR beta chain was recorded in a study of blood T cell repertoires in COVID-19. Of note for this clone: The sample contains more than one DNA sequence encoding this CDR3.

Per the authors' pipeline: Cell counts per sample came from amplifying reference gene primers. Only in-frame clones appear in the TCRdb table, and some are missing; sequencing was by immunoSEQ multiplex PCR. V and J calls and clone size follow that table, whereas D and trimming were derived from the DNA. The sample has more than 110,000 clones; approximately 90% are singletons. V was trimmed by 4 bases and J by 0 bases, leaving 6 bases between them. The CDR3 runs 12 residues. Germline CDR1 reads SQVTM; CDR2 reads ANQGSEA. The sequence derives from an elderly woman with acute or convalescent COVID-19. The chain couples TRBV29-1 to TRBJ2-5, with D hard to call. Material for sequencing was peripheral blood. The CDR3: CSVAGNQETQYF. The CDR3 nucleotides read TGCAGCGTTGCAGGTAACCAAGAGACCCAGTACTTC.